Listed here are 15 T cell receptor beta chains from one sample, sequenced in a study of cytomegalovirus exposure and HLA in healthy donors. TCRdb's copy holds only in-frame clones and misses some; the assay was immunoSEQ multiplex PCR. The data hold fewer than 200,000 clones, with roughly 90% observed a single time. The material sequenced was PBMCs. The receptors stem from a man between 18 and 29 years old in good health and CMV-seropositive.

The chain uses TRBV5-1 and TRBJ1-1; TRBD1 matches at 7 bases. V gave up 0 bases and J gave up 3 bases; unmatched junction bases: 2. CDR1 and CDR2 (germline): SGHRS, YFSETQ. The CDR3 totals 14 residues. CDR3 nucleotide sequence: TGCGCCAGCAGCTTGGAGGGGGCGGACACTGAAGCTTTCTTT. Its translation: CASSLEGADTEAFF. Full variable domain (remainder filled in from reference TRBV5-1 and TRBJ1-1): KAGVTQTPRYLIKTRGQQVTLSCSPISGHRSVSWYQQTPGQGLQFLFEYFSETQRNKGNFPGRFSGRQFSNSRSEMNVSTLELGDSALYLCASSLEGADTEAFFGQGTRLTVV.

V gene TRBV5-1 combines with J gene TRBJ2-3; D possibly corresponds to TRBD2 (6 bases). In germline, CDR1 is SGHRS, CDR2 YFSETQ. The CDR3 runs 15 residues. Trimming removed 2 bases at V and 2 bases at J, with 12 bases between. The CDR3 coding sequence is TGCGCCAGCAGCTTTAGCGGCTTATCCACAGATACGCAGTATTTT. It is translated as CASSFSGLSTDTQYF.

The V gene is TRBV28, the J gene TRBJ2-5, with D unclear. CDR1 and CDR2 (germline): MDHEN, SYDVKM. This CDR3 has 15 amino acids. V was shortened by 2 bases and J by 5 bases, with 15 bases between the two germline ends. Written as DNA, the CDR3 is TGTGCCAGCAGTTTAAGACGGAAGAACGGGGAGACCCAGTACTTC. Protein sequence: CASSLRRKNGETQYF. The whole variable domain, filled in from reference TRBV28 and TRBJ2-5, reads DVKVTQSSRYLVKRTGEKVFLECVQDMDHENMFWYRQDPGLGLRLIYFSYDVKMKEKGDIPEGYSVSREKKERFSLILESASTNQTSMYLCASSLRRKNGETQYFGPGTRLLVL.

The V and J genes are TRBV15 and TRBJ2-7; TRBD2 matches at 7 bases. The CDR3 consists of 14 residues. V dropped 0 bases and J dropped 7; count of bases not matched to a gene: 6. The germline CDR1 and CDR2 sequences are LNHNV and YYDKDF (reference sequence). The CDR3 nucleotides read TGTGCCACCAGCAGAGATCGCGGACTAGGAGAGCAGTACTTC. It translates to CATSRDRGLGEQYF.

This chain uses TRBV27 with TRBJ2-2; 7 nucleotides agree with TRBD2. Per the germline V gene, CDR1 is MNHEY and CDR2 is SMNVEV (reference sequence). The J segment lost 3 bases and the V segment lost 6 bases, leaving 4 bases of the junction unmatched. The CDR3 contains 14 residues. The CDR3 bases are TGTGCCAGCAGGAGGGACTACTACACCGGGGAGCTGTTTTTT. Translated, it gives CASRRDYYTGELFF.

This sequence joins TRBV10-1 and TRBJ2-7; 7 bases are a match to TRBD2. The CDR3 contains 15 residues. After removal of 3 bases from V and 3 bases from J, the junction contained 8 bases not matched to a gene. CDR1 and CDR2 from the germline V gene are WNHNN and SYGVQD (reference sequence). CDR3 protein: CASSDLVRGVYEQYF. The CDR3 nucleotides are TGCGCCAGCAGTGACCTGGTCCGGGGGGTCTACGAGCAGTACTTC.

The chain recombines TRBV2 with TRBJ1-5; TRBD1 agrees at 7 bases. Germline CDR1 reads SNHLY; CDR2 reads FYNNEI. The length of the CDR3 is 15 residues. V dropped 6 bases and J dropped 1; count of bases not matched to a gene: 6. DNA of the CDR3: TGTGCCAGCAGACAGGGGCGGGGAAGCAATCAGCCCCAGCATTTT. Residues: CASRQGRGSNQPQHF.

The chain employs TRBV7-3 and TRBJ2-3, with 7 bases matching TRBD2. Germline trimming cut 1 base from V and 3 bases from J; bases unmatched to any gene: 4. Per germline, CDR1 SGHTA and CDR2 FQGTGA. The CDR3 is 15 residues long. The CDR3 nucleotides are TGTGCCAGCAGCTTAATGTCTAGCGGAACAGATACGCAGTATTTT. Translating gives CASSLMSSGTDTQYF.

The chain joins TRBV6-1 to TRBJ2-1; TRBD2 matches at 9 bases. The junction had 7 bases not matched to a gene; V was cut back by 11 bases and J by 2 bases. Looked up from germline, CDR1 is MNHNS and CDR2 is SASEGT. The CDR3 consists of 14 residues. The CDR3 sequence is CAGRGRAPYNEQFF. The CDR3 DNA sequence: TGTGCCGGACGCGGGAGGGCCCCCTACAATGAGCAGTTCTTC.

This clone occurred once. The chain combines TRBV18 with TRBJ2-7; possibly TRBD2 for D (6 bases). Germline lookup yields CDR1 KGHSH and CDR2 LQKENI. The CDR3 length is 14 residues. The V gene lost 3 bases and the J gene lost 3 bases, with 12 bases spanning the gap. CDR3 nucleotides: TGTGCCAGCTCACCGGAGGGACTTCGCTACGAGCAGTACTTC. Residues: CASSPEGLRYEQYF. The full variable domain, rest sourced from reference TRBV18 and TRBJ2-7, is NAGVMQNPRHLVRRRGQEARLRCSPMKGHSHVYWYRQLPEEGLKFMVYLQKENIIDESGMPKERFSAEFPKEGPSILRIQQVVRGDSAAYFCASSPEGLRYEQYFGPGTRLTVT.

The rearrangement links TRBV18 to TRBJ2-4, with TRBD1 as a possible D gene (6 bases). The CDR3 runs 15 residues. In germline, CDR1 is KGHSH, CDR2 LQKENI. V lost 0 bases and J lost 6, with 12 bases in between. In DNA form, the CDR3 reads TGTGCCAGCTCACCACCTTTGGACAGAACAAACATTCAGTACTTC. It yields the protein CASSPPLDRTNIQYF.

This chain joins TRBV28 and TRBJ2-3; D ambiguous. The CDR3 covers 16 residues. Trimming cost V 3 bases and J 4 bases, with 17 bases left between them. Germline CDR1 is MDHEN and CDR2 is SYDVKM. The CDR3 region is CASSFSWPSPPDTQYF. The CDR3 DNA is TGTGCCAGCAGTTTTTCTTGGCCTAGTCCTCCAGATACGCAGTATTTT. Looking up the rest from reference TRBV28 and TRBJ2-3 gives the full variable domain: DVKVTQSSRYLVKRTGEKVFLECVQDMDHENMFWYRQDPGLGLRLIYFSYDVKMKEKGDIPEGYSVSREKKERFSLILESASTNQTSMYLCASSFSWPSPPDTQYFGPGTRLTVL.

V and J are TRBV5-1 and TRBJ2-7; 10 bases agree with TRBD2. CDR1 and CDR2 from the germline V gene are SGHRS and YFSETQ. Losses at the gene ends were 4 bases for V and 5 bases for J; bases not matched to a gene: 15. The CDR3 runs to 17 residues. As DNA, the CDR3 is TGCGCCAGCAGCCTGCCTAGCGGGAGTAGTATTGGAGACGAGCAGTACTTC. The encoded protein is CASSLPSGSSIGDEQYF.

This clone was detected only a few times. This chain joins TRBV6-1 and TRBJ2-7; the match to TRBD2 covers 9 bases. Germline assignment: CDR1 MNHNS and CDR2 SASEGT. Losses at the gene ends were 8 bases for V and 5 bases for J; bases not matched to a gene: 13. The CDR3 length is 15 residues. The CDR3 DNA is TGTGCCAGCGAAGAAAAGGCGGGAGGGTCCCACGAGCAGTACTTC. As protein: CASEEKAGGSHEQYF.

For the CDR3, the DNA is TGTGCCAGCTCACCACCTAGCGGCAGCTACGAGCAGTACTTC. Amino acids: CASSPPSGSYEQYF. The V and J genes are TRBV18 and TRBJ2-7; weak D call: TRBD2 (6 bases). The CDR3 covers 14 residues. CDR1 and CDR2 (germline): KGHSH, LQKENI. Deletions cut 0 bases from V and 3 bases from J, with 9 bases between.